This T cell receptor beta chain was captured by sequencing in a study of beta chain features in type 1 diabetes. Of the isolated RNA, all was reverse transcribed, and so the sequenced material was expressed TCRB transcripts. Naive, central memory and regulatory T cell samples produced a mean of approximately 4 million reads. Generated by immunoSEQ multiplex PCR, the TCRdb table keeps only in-frame clones and is missing some. The top ten hold under 0.095% of the sample, which has 600,000 to 650,000 clones, roughly 15% seen once. Note on this clone: The antigen is undetermined.

The CDR3 is 15 amino acids. The germline V gene has CDR1 LGHNA and CDR2 YSLEER. V was clipped by 1 base and J by 4 bases; unmatched bases: 4. Broader study findings: Researchers report that Type 1 diabetes patients had moderately but significantly shorter TCRB CDR3s across all four CD4+ subsets. In cDNA sequencing, cells with high TCR expression could be over-represented. The naive, central memory and Treg TCRB repertoires showed an apparent similarity that was greater among patients than among healthy donors.

The clonotype was recovered from a man aged 18 to 29 in good health. The material sequenced was naive CD4+ T cells from blood. The chain is built from TRBV4-3 and TRBJ1-5, with 7 nucleotides matching TRBD1. In nucleotides, the CDR3 is TGCGCCAGCAGCCAAGTAGGGGGACAGAATCAGCCCCAGCATTTT. Translated, it gives CASSQVGGQNQPQHF.